The subject of this entry is one T cell receptor (beta chain). The antigen is not known. The sample has other DNA sequences that encode this CDR3 too. The PCR was carried out with 60 Vbeta primers and 13 Jbeta primers. Profiling relied on immunoSEQ multiplex PCR, and the TCRdb table lists in-frame clones only, not all of them. The table has roughly 130,000 clones, 73% seen once. This CDR3 has 20 amino acids. Germline CDR1 LNHNV, CDR2 YYDKDF (reference sequence). Trimming removed 0 bases at V and 0 bases at J, with 23 bases between. This record comes from a study of cytomegalovirus exposure and HLA in healthy donors. Study information: There were approximately 400 genotyped donors. Of these, roughly 80% fell in the genetic ancestry cluster associated with self-reported Caucasian donors. The study's findings and limits: Researchers had no immune exposure information except CMV serostatus available.

The sample was PBMCs. The chain is built from TRBV15 and TRBJ1-2, with a possible D match to TRBD1 (6 bases). The receptor's source is a woman between 35 and 50 years old in good health and CMV-seropositive. The CDR3 sequence is CATSRDLFSGHASTNYGYTF. CDR3 in DNA: TGTGCCACCAGCAGAGATCTTTTTTCGGGACACGCATCCACTAACTATGGCTACACCTTC.